Listed below are T cell receptor beta chains from one sample, sequenced in a study of blood T cell repertoires in COVID-19. Here immunoSEQ multiplex PCR was the method, and the copy in TCRdb shows in-frame clones only, minus some. Among approximately 70,000 clones listed, about 91% were seen once. The source material was peripheral blood. The receptors here all came from a man aged 35 to 55 with COVID-19, enrolled during active disease. Each CDR3 is given with its conserved first and last residue. Each record gives: clone size, J gene, V gene, D gene, CDR3 DNA, CDR3 protein. The D gene is left open where the match is weak. Size tells how often a clone was seen (once, few, many) or the class of an expanded clone, and some rows leave it out.

- TRBJ1-1 TRBV30 - TGTGCCTGGAGTGTACAAGGAGACACTGAAGCTTTCTTT CAWSVQGDTEAFF
- TRBJ1-2 TRBV7-2 - TGTGCCAGCAGCTTAGCGGGGGGGAATGGCTACACCTTC CASSLAGGNGYTF
- TRBJ1-1 TRBV5-1 - TGCGCCAGCAGCTCAACGGTCGTTGACACTGAAGCTTTCTTT CASSSTVVDTEAFF
- TRBJ2-2 TRBV7-2 - TGTGCCAGCAGCGATGGACAGCCAGGGGTGACCGGGGAGCTGTTTTTT CASSDGQPGVTGELFF
- TRBJ1-2 TRBV29-1 - TGCAGCGTCTCGGTGGGGGGGGATTTTGGCTACACCTTC CSVSVGGDFGYTF
once TRBJ2-2 TRBV5-1 TRBD1 TGCGCCAGCAGCCGTTCGGGCACAGGGGGTACCGGGGAGCTGTTTTTT CASSRSGTGGTGELFF
- TRBJ1-5 TRBV4-2 - TGTGCCAGCAGCCAAGACTGGGGGGGAGAACAGCCCCAGCATTTT CASSQDWGGEQPQHF
- TRBJ2-7 TRBV3-1/TRBV3-2 TRBD2 TGTGCCAGCAGCCAGGGGGGGGACCTATACGAGCAGTACTTC CASSQGGDLYEQYF
- TRBJ2-4 TRBV5-1 TRBD2 TGCGCCAGCAGCCCCCAAGGGGTCGGCGGGGGGGGCGGGAAAAACATTCAGTACTTC CASSPQGVGGGGGKNIQYF
- TRBJ1-2 TRBV7-9 - TGTGCCAGCACTCAGGCGGGGGACTATGGCTACACCTTC CASTQAGDYGYTF
- TRBJ1-5 TRBV3-1/TRBV3-2 - TGTGCCAGCAGCCAAGATCTAAATCAGCCCCAGCATTTT CASSQDLNQPQHF
- TRBJ2-3 TRBV11-3 TRBD2 TGTGCCAGCAGCAAGACTAGCGGGGGGGCAACAGATACGCAGTATTTT CASSKTSGGATDTQYF
- TRBJ2-2 TRBV15 TRBD1 TGTGCCACCACGGGGACAGTGAACACCGGGGAGCTGTTTTTT CATTGTVNTGELFF
- TRBJ1-3 TRBV6-5 - TGTGCCAGCAGTCCTCGACGGAGCTCTGGAAACACCATATATTTT CASSPRRSSGNTIYF
- TRBJ2-7 TRBV30 - TGTGCCTGGGGGTCAGAGGCCTACGAGCAGTACTTC CAWGSEAYEQYF
- TRBJ2-1 TRBV5-1 TRBD2 TGCGCCAGCTCCGGGGGGGCGGTACTAGCGGGGTACAATGAGCAGTTCTTC CASSGGAVLAGYNEQFF
once TRBJ2-1 TRBV6-1 TRBD2 TGTGCCAGCAGTGAGGACCTCGGGCGGGGGGTTTACAATGAGCAGTTCTTC CASSEDLGRGVYNEQFF